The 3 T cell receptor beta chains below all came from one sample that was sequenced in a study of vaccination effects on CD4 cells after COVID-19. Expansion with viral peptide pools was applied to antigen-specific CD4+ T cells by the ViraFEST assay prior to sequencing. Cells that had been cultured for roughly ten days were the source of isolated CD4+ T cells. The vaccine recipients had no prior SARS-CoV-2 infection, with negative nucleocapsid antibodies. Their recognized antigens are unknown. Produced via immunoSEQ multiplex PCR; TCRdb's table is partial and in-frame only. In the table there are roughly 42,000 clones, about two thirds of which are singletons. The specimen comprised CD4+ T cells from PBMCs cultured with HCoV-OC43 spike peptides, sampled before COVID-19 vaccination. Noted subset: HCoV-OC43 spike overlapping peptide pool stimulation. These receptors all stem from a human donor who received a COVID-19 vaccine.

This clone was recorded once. CDR3 coding DNA: TGTGCCAGCAGTGAGGCAGGGGGACAGTACCAAGAGACCCAGTACTTC. It yields the protein CASSEAGGQYQETQYF. The rearrangement joins TRBV6-1 to TRBJ2-5; 7 nucleotides agree with TRBD1. Germline CDR1 and CDR2: MNHNS and SASEGT. Trimming took 3 bases from V and 0 from J; bases not matched to a gene: 7. The CDR3 has 16 residues.

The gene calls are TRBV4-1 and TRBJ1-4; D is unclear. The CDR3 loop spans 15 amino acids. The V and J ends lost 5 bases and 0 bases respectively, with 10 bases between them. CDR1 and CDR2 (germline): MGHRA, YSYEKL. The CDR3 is CASSARVATNEKLFF. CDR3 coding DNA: TGCGCCAGCAGCGCCCGGGTTGCAACTAATGAAAAACTGTTTTTT.

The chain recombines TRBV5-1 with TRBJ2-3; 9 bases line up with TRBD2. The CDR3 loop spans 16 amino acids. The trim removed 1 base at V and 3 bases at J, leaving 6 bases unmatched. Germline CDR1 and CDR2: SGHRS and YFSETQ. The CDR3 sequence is CASSLNPSGNTDTQYF. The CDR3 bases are TGCGCCAGCAGCTTGAATCCTAGCGGGAATACAGATACGCAGTATTTT.